The rows below give T cell receptor beta chains drawn from one sample of a study of regulatory T cells in long-lasting Graves disease. TCRdb passed the multiplex PCR reads through MiXCR, listing each CDR3 protein once. The sample lists about 210,000 distinct CDR3 sequences; approximately 18% were seen once. These data are also associated with another study on T cells in Graves' hyperthyroidism and ophthalmopathy.

The sequenced sample was peripheral blood mononuclear cells (PBMCs), obtained at new diagnosis, from a patient treated with antithyroid drugs. The receptors were gathered from a woman aged 30 to 39 with Graves disease. CDR3s include the opening cysteine and the closing phenylalanine or tryptophan. Fields, in order: V gene, clone size, D gene, J gene, CDR3 protein, CDR3 DNA. A D gene is named only where the DNA matches it firmly. A clone size is listed for some rows: how often the clone was seen (once, few, many), or a class if it is expanded.

>TRBV7-9|.|.|TRBJ1-6
CASRPRGGSNNSPLHF
TGTGCCAGCAGACCTCGTGGCGGGTCGAATAATTCACCCCTCCACTTT
>TRBV30|many|.|TRBJ2-7
CAWSRRWPDPEQYF
TGTGCCTGGAGCCGGAGATGGCCGGACCCCGAGCAGTACTTC
>TRBV9|many|TRBD1|TRBJ1-2
CASSVGTGGIANYGYTF
TGTGCCAGCAGCGTAGGTACAGGGGGGATAGCTAACTATGGCTACACCTTC
>TRBV19|.|.|TRBJ2-1
CASSIRGSYNEQFF
TGTGCCAGTAGTATTCGCGGCTCCTACAATGAGCAGTTCTTC
>TRBV7-2|many|.|TRBJ1-1
CASSSQGTSMNTEAFF
TGTGCCAGCAGCTCCCAGGGGACATCTATGAACACTGAAGCTTTCTTT
>TRBV6-1|many|.|TRBJ1-5
CASSDAGRGYNQPQHF
TGTGCCAGCAGTGACGCCGGCAGGGGATACAATCAGCCCCAGCATTTT
>TRBV7-9|.|.|TRBJ1-1
CASSLQGPDTEAFF
TGTGCCAGCAGCTTACAGGGCCCGGACACTGAAGCTTTCTTT
>TRBV6-5|many|.|TRBJ1-2
CASSYKSAENYGYTF
TGTGCCAGCAGTTACAAGAGTGCAGAAAACTATGGCTACACCTTC
>TRBV29-1|.|TRBD1|TRBJ1-1
CSVDRAGGSGTEAFF
TGCAGCGTTGACAGGGCAGGGGGCTCGGGCACTGAAGCTTTCTTT
>TRBV2|many|TRBD1|TRBJ1-4
CASSEEGASNEKLFF
TGTGCCAGCAGTGAAGAGGGGGCCTCTAATGAAAAACTGTTTTTT